This T cell receptor beta chain was found in a study of blood T cell repertoires in COVID-19. About the study: The origin of the acute and convalescent COVID-19 samples was the United States, Italy and Spain. The analysed material was cDNA or gDNA that came from T cells, B-cell-depleted T cells, or PBMCs.

As handled by the study authors: The assay estimated nucleated cells by amplifying reference gene primers. Assay: immunoSEQ multiplex PCR; the TCRdb copy retains only in-frame clones and omits some. Clone size and V and J calls were adopted from that table, with D and trimming inferred from the DNA. Of over 150,000 clones listed, about 86% are singletons. Germline CDR1 and CDR2: LGHDT and YNNKEL (reference sequence). This CDR3 comprises 16 residues. The ends were cut back, 2 bases at V and 0 bases at J, with 14 bases in the middle. The sequencing sample was made of peripheral blood. The rearrangement uses TRBV3-1 (or the pseudogene TRBV3-2) and TRBJ2-7; D possibly corresponds to TRBD2 (6 bases). This clonotype was obtained from a man between 65 and 85 years old with active or convalescent COVID-19. CDR3 DNA: TGTGCCAGCAGCCAACTTAGCTGGAGGGCCTCCTACGAGCAGTACTTC. It yields the protein CASSQLSWRASYEQYF.